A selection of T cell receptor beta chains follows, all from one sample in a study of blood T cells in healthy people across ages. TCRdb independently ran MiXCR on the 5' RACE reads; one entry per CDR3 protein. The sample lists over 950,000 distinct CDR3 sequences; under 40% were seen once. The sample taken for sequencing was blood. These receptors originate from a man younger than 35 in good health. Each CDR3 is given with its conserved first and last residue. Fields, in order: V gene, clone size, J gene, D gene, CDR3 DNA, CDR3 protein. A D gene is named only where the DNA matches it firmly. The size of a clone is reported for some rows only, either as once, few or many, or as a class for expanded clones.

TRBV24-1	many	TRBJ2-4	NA	TGTGCCACCAGTGATTCGGGGGCCCGAGCCAAAAACATTCAGTACTTC	CATSDSGARAKNIQYF
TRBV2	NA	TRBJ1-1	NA	TGTGCCAATTCTTCTCAGGGCGCGGTCACTGAAGCTTTCTTT	CANSSQGAVTEAFF
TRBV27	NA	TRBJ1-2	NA	TGTGCCGGAACTCAGTCAGGGGACTATGGCTACACCTTC	CAGTQSGDYGYTF
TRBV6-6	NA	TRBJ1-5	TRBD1	TGTGCCAGCAGTTACTCGGGACAGGGTTATAGCAATCAGCCCCAGCATTTT	CASSYSGQGYSNQPQHF
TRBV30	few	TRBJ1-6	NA	TGTGCCTGGAGTGTACCGGACCTAGAAGCATCACCCCTCCACTTT	CAWSVPDLEASPLHF
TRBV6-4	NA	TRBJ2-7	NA	TGTGCCAGCCCTGGGTGGGGCTTCTCCTACGAGCAGTACTTC	CASPGWGFSYEQYF
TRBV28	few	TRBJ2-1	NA	TGTGCCAGTCAGGTAAACAATGAGCAGTTCTTC	CASQVNNEQFF
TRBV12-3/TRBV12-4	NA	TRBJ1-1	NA	TGTGCCAGCACCCGTTCAAGGGGGGGCGTTTCCCAGACTGAAGCTTTCTTT	CASTRSRGGVSQTEAFF
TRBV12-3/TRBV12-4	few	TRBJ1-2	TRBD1	TGTGCCAGCAGCGGACAGGCCTTGAACTATGGCTACACCTTC	CASSGQALNYGYTF
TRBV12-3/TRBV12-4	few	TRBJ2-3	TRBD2	TGTGCCAGCAGTTTATCGGGGGGGGCCGTTTTTGATACGCAGTATTTT	CASSLSGGAVFDTQYF
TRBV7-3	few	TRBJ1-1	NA	TGTGCCAGCAGCTTAAATCCGGGAGGGAACACTGAAGCTTTCTTT	CASSLNPGGNTEAFF
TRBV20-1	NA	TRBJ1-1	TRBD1	TGCAGTGCTACCGAGACAGGGGGCCGGACTGAAGCTTTCTTT	CSATETGGRTEAFF
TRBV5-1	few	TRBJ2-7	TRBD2	TGCGCCAGCAGCCCCACGACTAGCGGGGAATACAATGAGCAGTACTTC	CASSPTTSGEYNEQYF
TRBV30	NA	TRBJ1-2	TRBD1	TGTGCCTGGATAAGACAGGGTCGACGGGATGGCTACACCTTC	CAWIRQGRRDGYTF
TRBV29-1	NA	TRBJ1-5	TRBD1	TGCAGCGCAGGACAGGGCAGGGGTAGCAATCAGCCCCAGCATTTT	CSAGQGRGSNQPQHF